The rows below give T cell receptor beta chains drawn from one sample of a study of response to subunit inactivated influenza vaccine. TCRdb re-analysed the RT-PCR reads in MiXCR, keeping a single row per CDR3 protein. The sample lists about 800,000 distinct CDR3 sequences; around 20% were seen once. The sequenced sample was PBMCs from blood, obtained approximately 5 days after vaccination. These receptors all stem from a man aged 45 to 65 who received an inactivated influenza vaccine. Both conserved end residues are part of each CDR3. Clone size is given for some rows only: seen once, a few or many times, or a class if the clone is expanded.

>.|TRBJ2-5|17|TRBV7-2
CASSLGVSGASRETQYF
>.|TRBJ2-2|15|TRBV12-3/TRBV12-4
CASSFGGRNTGELFF
>few|TRBJ2-7|14|TRBV20-1
CSAESGASSYEQYF
>.|TRBJ2-6|16|TRBV7-9
CASSLETSSGANVLTF
>few|TRBJ2-1|15|TRBV7-2
CASSWSGGAYNEQFF
>.|TRBJ2-2|15|TRBV4-2
CASSREGVNTGELFF
>few|TRBJ2-1|15|TRBV9
CASSVSGRAHNEQFF
>.|TRBJ2-3|15|TRBV6-5
CASSSRLAVTDTQYF
>.|TRBJ2-7|14|TRBV7-8
CASTPGGATYEQYF
>many|TRBJ2-5|15|TRBV12-3/TRBV12-4
CASSNLGQGRETQYF
>.|TRBJ1-4|21|TRBV10-3
CAISESDLTGTGVVTNEKLFF
>.|TRBJ2-3|14|TRBV10-3
CAMSKTGGTDTQYF
>few|TRBJ1-2|15|TRBV5-1
CASSLEGNANYGYTF
>few|TRBJ2-1|12|TRBV12-3/TRBV12-4
CASRSSGTVRIF
>few|TRBJ1-2|11|TRBV20-1
CSAPRAGGYTF
>.|TRBJ2-1|15|TRBV29-1
CSVGGLFPNYNEQFF
>few|TRBJ1-6|15|TRBV9
CASSASGGRNSPLHF
>few|TRBJ2-4|13|TRBV29-1
CSVEDFGGNIQYF
>.|TRBJ2-5|16|TRBV5-1
CASSMTSGGPIWTQYF
>few|TRBJ2-1|16|TRBV15
CATSRARQGTYNEQFF
>.|TRBJ2-2|17|TRBV4-2
CASSQVLLHTNTGELFF
>.|TRBJ2-5|15|TRBV4-1
CASSQDGMYQETQYF
>.|TRBJ2-1|12|TRBV6-5
CASTQPPGEQFF
>.|TRBJ2-7|15|TRBV20-1
CSASPLDRPIYEQYF
>.|TRBJ2-7|18|TRBV6-1
CASSEQPWTAQTSYEQYF
>few|TRBJ2-1|15|TRBV25-1
CASSLGGTVGDEQFF
>.|TRBJ2-5|13|TRBV20-1
CSAGGPPGETQYF
>few|TRBJ2-5|13|TRBV10-2
CASSGWRGETQYF
>.|TRBJ2-1|17|TRBV11-2
CASSPASGRTSYNEQFF
>many|TRBJ2-5|14|TRBV6-2/TRBV6-3
CASSRLAGEETQYF
>many|TRBJ2-3|14|TRBV7-2
CASSSLAGLDTQYF
>.|TRBJ2-2|18|TRBV3-1
CASSRYPTGGRVTGELFF
>few|TRBJ2-7|15|TRBV19
CASSSQGTRTAEQYF
>few|TRBJ1-1|13|TRBV29-1
CSVVQRMNTEAFF
>few|TRBJ1-1|14|TRBV6-5
CASSSQQGSTEAFF
>few|TRBJ2-1|15|TRBV12-3/TRBV12-4
CASSFGTISYNEQFF
>.|TRBJ2-1|15|TRBV7-2
CASRTGRGPGDEQFF
>.|TRBJ2-3|16|TRBV9
CASSPSGSGTVVTQYF
>many|TRBJ2-1|15|TRBV3-1
CASSQTGSSYNEQFF
>.|TRBJ2-5|14|TRBV10-2
CASTKTPSAETQYF
>few|TRBJ2-7|14|TRBV5-1
CASSLNGREDEQYF
>.|TRBJ2-5|15|TRBV29-1
CSVVRNRGYQETQYF
>.|TRBJ2-6|15|TRBV15
CATSRVGLGANVLTF
>.|TRBJ2-1|19|TRBV6-1
CASTSWGPDREQSYNEQFF
>few|TRBJ2-3|15|TRBV20-1
CSARDRLAPTDTQYF
>few|TRBJ2-3|12|TRBV12-3/TRBV12-4
CASSPKYVTQYF
>.|TRBJ2-2|17|TRBV28
CASTPFIGGLNTGELFF
>.|TRBJ2-7|16|TRBV25-1
CASSELKTAGSYEQYF
>.|TRBJ2-2|15|TRBV7-2
CASREISGGYGELFF
>.|TRBJ2-7|12|TRBV20-1
CSARAGFDEQYF
>.|TRBJ2-7|13|TRBV20-1
CSATGTGVHEQYF
>few|TRBJ2-2|15|TRBV12-3/TRBV12-4
CASSLEPQNTGELFF
>few|TRBJ2-3|15|TRBV9
CASSAGGGRGDTQYF
>.|TRBJ2-7|14|TRBV29-1
CSVAWEIGGYEQYF